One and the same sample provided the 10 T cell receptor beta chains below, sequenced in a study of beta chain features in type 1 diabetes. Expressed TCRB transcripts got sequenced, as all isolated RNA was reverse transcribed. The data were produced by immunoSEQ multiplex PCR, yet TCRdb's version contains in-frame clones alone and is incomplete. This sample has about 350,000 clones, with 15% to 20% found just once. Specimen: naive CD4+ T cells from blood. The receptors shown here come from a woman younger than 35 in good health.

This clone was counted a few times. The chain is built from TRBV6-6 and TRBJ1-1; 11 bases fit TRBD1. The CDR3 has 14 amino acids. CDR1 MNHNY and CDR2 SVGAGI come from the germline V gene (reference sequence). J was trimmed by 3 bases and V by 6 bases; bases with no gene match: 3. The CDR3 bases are TGTGCCAGCAGGACGGGACAGGGGGACACTGAAGCTTTCTTT. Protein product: CASRTGQGDTEAFF.

CDR3: CASSSTTTEQFF. The CDR3, as DNA: TGTGCCAGCAGCTCAACCACAACGGAGCAGTTCTTC. The V gene is TRBV5-4, the J gene TRBJ2-1; no reliable D call. Germline V lookup: CDR1 SGHNT, CDR2 YYREEE (reference sequence). CDR3 size: 12 residues. Trimming cost V 3 bases and J 10 bases, with 11 bases left between them.

The CDR3 spells CASSPRTSGYSYNEQFF. As DNA, the CDR3 is TGCGCCAGCAGCCCCAGGACTAGCGGGTATTCCTACAATGAGCAGTTCTTC. This rearrangement joins TRBV5-1 to TRBJ2-1, with TRBD2 matching 11 bases. Germline lookup yields CDR1 SGHRS and CDR2 YFSETQ. V lost 4 bases, J lost 1 base, and 7 bases stayed unmatched. The CDR3 has 17 amino acids.

The CDR3 is CASSPLGGTNEQYF. DNA of the CDR3: TGTGCCAGCAGCCCTTTAGGAGGGACCAACGAGCAGTACTTC. The chain employs TRBV6-5 and TRBJ2-7, with D possibly matching TRBD2 (6 bases). The germline V gene has CDR1 MNHEY and CDR2 SVGAGI. This CDR3 spans 14 amino acids. With 6 bases removed from V and 5 bases from J, the gap between germline ends came to 17 bases.

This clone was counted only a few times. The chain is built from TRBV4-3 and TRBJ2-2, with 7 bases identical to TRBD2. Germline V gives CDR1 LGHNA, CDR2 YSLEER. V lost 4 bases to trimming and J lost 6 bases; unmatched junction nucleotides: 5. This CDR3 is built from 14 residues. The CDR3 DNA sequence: TGCGCCAGCAGCCGCGCGGGGGTGGCCGGGGAGCTGTTTTTT. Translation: CASSRAGVAGELFF.

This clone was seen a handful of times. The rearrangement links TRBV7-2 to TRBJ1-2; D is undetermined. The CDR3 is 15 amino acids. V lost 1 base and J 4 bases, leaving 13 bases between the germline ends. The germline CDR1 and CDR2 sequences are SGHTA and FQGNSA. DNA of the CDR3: TGTGCCAGCAGCTTAGGAATGGACTCCCGCTATGGCTACACCTTC. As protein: CASSLGMDSRYGYTF. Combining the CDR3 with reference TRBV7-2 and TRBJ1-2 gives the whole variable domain GAGVSQSPSNKVTEKGKDVELRCDPISGHTALYWYRQSLGQGLEFLIYFQGNSAPDKSGLPSDRFSAERTGGSVSTLTIQRTQQEDSAVYLCASSLGMDSRYGYTFGSGTRLTVV.

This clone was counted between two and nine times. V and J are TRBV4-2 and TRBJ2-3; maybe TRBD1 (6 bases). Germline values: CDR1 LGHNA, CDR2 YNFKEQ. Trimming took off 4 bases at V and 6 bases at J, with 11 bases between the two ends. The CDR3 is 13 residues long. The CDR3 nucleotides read TGTGCCAGCAGCCGAGACAGGTCGGATACGCAGTATTTT. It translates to CASSRDRSDTQYF.

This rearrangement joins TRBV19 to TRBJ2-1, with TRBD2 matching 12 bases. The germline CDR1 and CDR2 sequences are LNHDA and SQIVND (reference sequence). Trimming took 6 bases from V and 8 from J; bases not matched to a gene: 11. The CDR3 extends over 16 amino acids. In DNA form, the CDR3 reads TGTGCCAGTAGGATCTCGACTAGCGGGAGCTCCCATGAGCAGTTCTTC. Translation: CASRISTSGSSHEQFF.

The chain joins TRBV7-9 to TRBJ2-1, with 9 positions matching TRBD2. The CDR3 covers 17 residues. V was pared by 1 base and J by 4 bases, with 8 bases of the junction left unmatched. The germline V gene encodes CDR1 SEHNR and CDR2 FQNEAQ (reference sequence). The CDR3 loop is CASSLGVLAGWYNEQFF. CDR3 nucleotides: TGTGCCAGCAGCTTAGGGGTCCTAGCGGGATGGTACAATGAGCAGTTCTTC.

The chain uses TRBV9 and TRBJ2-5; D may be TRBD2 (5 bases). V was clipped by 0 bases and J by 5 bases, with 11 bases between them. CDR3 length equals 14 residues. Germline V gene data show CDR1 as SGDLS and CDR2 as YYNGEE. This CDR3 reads CASSVGGFAETQYF. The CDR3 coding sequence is TGTGCCAGCAGCGTAGGAGGGTTTGCGGAGACCCAGTACTTC.